This T cell receptor (beta chain) derives from a study of T and B cells in COVID-19 patients. Study findings and constraints: In COVID-19 patients, T cell receptor beta variable and joining gene use was reportedly strongly skewed.

Blood genomic DNA input for TRB amplification was 250-500 ng. The CDR3 totals 11 residues. Trimming removed 11 bases from V and 0 bases from J, with 8 bases in between. Germline CDR1 MNHNY, CDR2 SVGAGI (reference sequence). TRB rearrangements were amplified by multiplex PCR with BIOMED2 TRB-A/B primers. TCRdb reanalysed the multiplex PCR reads using MiXCR and keeps one entry per CDR3 protein. In the table there are about 15,000 distinct CDR3 sequences, roughly 29% of which are singletons. By frequency in the sample, this clonotype is medium-sized. Its antigen is unidentified. The TCR sequence derives from a human donor who had recovered from COVID-19. Specimen: blood. This chain uses TRBV6-6 with TRBJ2-7; perhaps TRBD2 as D (5 bases). DNA of the CDR3: TGTGCCGCCCGGGGCTCCTACGAGCAGTACTTC. The encoded protein is CAARGSYEQYF.